This T cell receptor beta chain came from a study of blood T cell repertoires in COVID-19. The wider study: There were acute and convalescent COVID-19 samples, and they came from the United States, Italy and Spain. Nucleic acid was either cDNA or gDNA, and it came from T cells, B-cell-depleted T cells, or PBMCs.

The CDR3 is 16 residues long. Germline lookup yields CDR1 SGHDT and CDR2 YYEEEE. Trimming cost V 5 bases and J 4 bases; bases outside gene matches: 13. Original handling: Amplification with reference gene primers provided the estimates of nucleated cell counts. Only in-frame clones appear in the TCRdb table, and some are missing; sequencing was by immunoSEQ multiplex PCR. V and J calls and clone size are copied from that table; D and trimming were computed from the DNA. The sample lists around 220,000 clones; 86% were seen once. The specimen was peripheral blood. The TCR originated in a woman aged 50 to 60 with acute or convalescent COVID-19. V usage is TRBV5-6 and J usage is TRBJ1-2; 8 positions agree with TRBD1. For the CDR3, the DNA is TGTGCCAGCAGGGAGAGCATCGGACAGGGCCTCTATGGCTACACCTTC. Amino acids: CASRESIGQGLYGYTF.